A single sample gave rise to the 19 T cell receptor beta chains below, sequenced in a study of graft-versus-host responses after intestinal transplantation. The method was immunoSEQ multiplex PCR; TCRdb's version includes in-frame clones alone and lacks a portion of them. The sample lists 43,000 or so clones; 80% to 95% were seen once. The sequences come from PBMCs, collected roughly 760 days after a first intestinal transplant, on the day of a second. The receptors originated from a human patient who received an intestinal transplant, so some T cells may come from the graft donor.

V and J are TRBV11-2 and TRBJ2-7; 8 nucleotides align to TRBD2. CDR3 length: 15 amino acids. Germline V CDR1 and CDR2: SGHAT, FQNNGV. After removal of 0 bases from V and 4 bases from J, the junction contained 5 bases not matched to a gene. The CDR3 region has the DNA TGTGCCAGCAGCTTAGAAGGGACTAGAGAGTACGAGCAGTACTTC. Translated: CASSLEGTREYEQYF.

V gene TRBV7-2 combines with J gene TRBJ2-7; 8 bases are a match to TRBD1. Per germline, CDR1 SGHTA and CDR2 FQGNSA. The V segment lost 0 bases and the J segment 6 bases; nucleotides outside the gene matches: 4. CDR3 length: 14 amino acids. The CDR3 coding sequence is TGTGCCAGCAGCTTAGCGTGGACAGGGACCGAGCAGTACTTC. It codes for CASSLAWTGTEQYF.

V and J are TRBV30 and TRBJ1-2, with no clear D. CDR1 and CDR2 from the germline V gene are GTSNPN and SVGIG (reference sequence). CDR3 length: 11 amino acids. V was trimmed by 3 bases and J by 4 bases, leaving 6 bases between them. Here the CDR3 DNA reads TGTGCCTGGAGGCATATCTATGGCTACACCTTC. Its protein is CAWRHIYGYTF.

The chain has TRBV14 and TRBJ1-3; D not resolved. This CDR3 comprises 15 residues. CDR1 and CDR2 (germline): SGHDN, FVKESK. V lost 4 bases and J 0 bases, leaving 10 bases between the germline ends. CDR3 residues: CASSPRLFSGNTIYF. In DNA, the CDR3 is TGTGCCAGCAGCCCCCGACTTTTCTCTGGAAACACCATATATTTT.

This clone has a single count. This rearrangement joins TRBV29-1 to TRBJ1-5; no firm D call. V gave up 6 bases and J gave up 2 bases, with 8 bases separating them. Germline CDR1 SQVTM, CDR2 ANQGSEA. The CDR3 has 12 residues. The CDR3 DNA sequence: TGCAGCGTATCCGGAGGCAATCAGCCCCAGCATTTT. Translating it yields CSVSGGNQPQHF.

This chain joins TRBV28 and TRBJ2-5; TRBD2 agrees at 16 bases. Trimming removed 5 bases from V and 5 bases from J; junction bases left unmatched: 8. CDR3 size: 17 residues. In germline, CDR1 is MDHEN, CDR2 SYDVKM. This CDR3 reads CASSHGTSGRARETQYF. DNA of the CDR3: TGTGCCAGCAGTCACGGGACTAGCGGGAGGGCCAGGGAGACCCAGTACTTC.

This clone was picked up one time. The genes are TRBV7-8 and TRBJ2-7; D is perhaps TRBD2 (6 bases). The V end lost 5 bases, the J end lost 3 bases, and 14 bases lay between the germline ends. The CDR3 runs 14 residues. Looked up from germline, CDR1 is SGHVS and CDR2 is FQNEAQ. The CDR3 DNA is TGTGCCAGCAGCGCCGACGGGACTTACTACGAGCAGTACTTC. It is translated as CASSADGTYYEQYF. The full variable domain, completed using reference TRBV7-8 and TRBJ2-7, is GAGVSQSPRYKVAKRGQDVALRCDPISGHVSLFWYQQALGQGPEFLTYFQNEAQLDKSGLPSDRFFAERPEGSVSTLKIQRTQQEDSAVYLCASSADGTYYEQYFGPGTRLTVT.

The V call is TRBV29-1, the J call TRBJ1-1; D remains ambiguous. With 0 bases removed from V and 3 bases from J, the gap between germline ends came to 11 bases. The CDR3 contains 14 residues. Germline V CDR1 and CDR2: SQVTM, ANQGSEA. As DNA, the CDR3 is TGCAGCGTTGAAGAACTCCGGGTGGACACTGAAGCTTTCTTT. This gives the protein CSVEELRVDTEAFF.

The chain links TRBV6-6 to TRBJ2-7; D unclear. The CDR3 is 10 residues long. CDR1 and CDR2 from the germline V gene are MNHNY and SVGAGI (reference sequence). V was pared by 8 bases and J by 4 bases, with 6 bases between. CDR3 bases: TGTGCCAGCGGCGTTTACGAGCAGTACTTC. This sequence encodes CASGVYEQYF.

The chain combines TRBV2 with TRBJ2-1, with unresolved D. CDR1 and CDR2 (germline): SNHLY, FYNNEI. This CDR3 spans 12 amino acids. Trimming stripped 6 bases from V and 8 bases from J, with 11 bases between. In nucleotides, the CDR3 is TGTGCCAGCAGCTTTAAGGGCGATGAGCAGTTCTTC. Protein: CASSFKGDEQFF.

This clone was seen a handful of times. The chain uses TRBV6-1 and TRBJ1-2; possibly TRBD1 for D (5 bases). This CDR3 has 13 residues. Germline CDR1 reads MNHNS; CDR2 reads SASEGT. Trimming pared 6 bases from V and 3 bases from J, leaving 11 bases between. The CDR3 sequence is CASSAGTDYGYTF. The CDR3 DNA reads TGTGCCAGCAGCGCCGGGACCGACTATGGCTACACCTTC.

V gene TRBV9 combines with J gene TRBJ2-2; 7 bases match TRBD1. CDR3 length: 16 amino acids. The ends lost 3 bases at V and 4 bases at J; junction bases unmatched: 9. Germline loops: CDR1 SGDLS, CDR2 YYNGEE. The CDR3: CASSATTGWGTGELFF. CDR3 DNA: TGTGCCAGCAGCGCCACGACAGGGTGGGGCACCGGGGAGCTGTTTTTT. Filled out from reference TRBV9 and TRBJ2-2, the complete variable domain reads DSGVTQTPKHLITATGQRVTLRCSPRSGDLSVYWYQQSLDQGLQFLIQYYNGEERAKGNILERFSAQQFPDLHSELNLSSLELGDSALYFCASSATTGWGTGELFFGEGSRLTVL.

The chain uses TRBV29-1 and TRBJ1-2; possible D gene TRBD1, 5 bases. The CDR3 sequence is 13 residues long. The V and J ends lost 8 bases and 7 bases respectively, with 20 bases between them. Germline CDR1 SQVTM, CDR2 ANQGSEA. The CDR3 region is CSTSGSDKSGYTF. As DNA, the CDR3 is TGCAGCACTTCAGGGTCAGATAAGAGTGGCTACACCTTC.

The chain combines TRBV5-1 with TRBJ2-3, with D perhaps assigned TRBD1 or TRBD2 (6 bases each). Per germline, CDR1 SGHRS and CDR2 YFSETQ. The CDR3 runs 13 residues. V shed 6 bases and J shed 5 bases, with 13 bases lying between them. DNA of the CDR3: TGCGCCAGCAAGGGGGGAATAGGAGATACGCAGTATTTT. Translated, it gives CASKGGIGDTQYF.

The rearrangement joins TRBV18 to TRBJ1-1; unclear D gene. The CDR3 length is 14 residues. The V end was cut by 0 bases, the J end by 3 bases, with 8 bases between. Germline V lookup: CDR1 KGHSH, CDR2 LQKENI. Here the CDR3 DNA reads TGTGCCAGCTCACCACCCGACCTATACACTGAAGCTTTCTTT. Protein sequence: CASSPPDLYTEAFF.

This chain connects TRBV10-2 to TRBJ1-6; D not certain. Germline V CDR1 and CDR2: WSHSY, SAAADI. This CDR3 has 13 residues. V dropped 5 bases and J dropped 8 bases, with 10 bases sitting between them. The CDR3 nucleotides are TGCGCCAGCAGTATCGGTGGTCATTCACCCCTCCACTTT. Its protein product is CASSIGGHSPLHF.

V gene TRBV27 combines with J gene TRBJ1-1; tentatively, D is TRBD1 (5 bases). The length of the CDR3 is 14 residues. Trimming stripped 3 bases from V and 4 bases from J, with 12 bases between. Germline lookup yields CDR1 MNHEY and CDR2 SMNVEV (reference sequence). The CDR3 DNA reads TGTGCCAGCAGTTTGGCAGGGCGGGGCACTGAAGCTTTCTTT. Translated: CASSLAGRGTEAFF.

The chain has TRBV12-5 and TRBJ1-4; D perhaps matches TRBD1 (5 bases). V lost 0 bases, J lost 8 bases, and 19 bases lay in between. The germline CDR1 and CDR2 sequences are LGHNT and FRNRAP. The length of the CDR3 is 17 residues. CDR3 coding DNA: TGTGCTAGTGGTTTGGTACTTTCGGGGCAGGGAAACGAAAAACTGTTTTTT. This codes for CASGLVLSGQGNEKLFF.

The V gene is TRBV9, the J gene TRBJ2-1, with a weak D call TRBD2 (5 bases). The V gene lost 0 bases and the J gene lost 14 bases, with 18 bases spanning the gap. The CDR3 totals 14 residues. Per germline, CDR1 SGDLS and CDR2 YYNGEE. The CDR3 spells CASSVDPSSSGEFF. CDR3 nucleotide sequence: TGTGCCAGCAGCGTAGATCCATCTAGCTCGGGTGAGTTCTTC.